This TCR beta chain emerged from a study of post-analysis software for immune sequencing data. On the study more broadly: The disease courses covered relapsing-remitting, secondary progressive and progressive-relapsing multiple sclerosis. Findings of the study overall: Relative to controls, patients had roughly five TRBV segments at higher frequency, with TRBV5-6, TRBV5-1 and TRBV20-1 among these. Strong co-clustering by F measure was evident for samples that had been prepared in the same batch. Patients with multiple sclerosis recorded significantly lower normalized Chao1 diversity than controls, the study found.

Germline values: CDR1 SGHVS, CDR2 FQNEAQ. The CDR3 is made up of 16 amino acids. Trimming cost V 1 base and J 2 bases; bases outside gene matches: 3. This clonotype has a handful of counts. Its antigen is not known. Researchers reported that TCR beta cDNA libraries carried unique molecular identifiers. Each batch of about 0.95 to 10 million T cells produced 500,000 to 550,000 cDNA molecules. TCRdb reprocessed the PCR reads via MiXCR and lists one record per CDR3 protein. Counted here are about 200,000 distinct CDR3 sequences, approximately 29% occurring once; the ten biggest clones make up 3.4%. The chain joins TRBV7-8 to TRBJ1-5, with 9 bases aligning to TRBD1. The sample taken for sequencing was blood. This receptor was obtained from a girl aged 2 to 17 with multiple sclerosis. CDR3 in DNA: TGTGCCAGCAGCTTAGATAGACAGGGGGGCAATCAGCCCCAGCATTTT. Its translation: CASSLDRQGGNQPQHF.